Shown below are 9 T cell receptor beta chains from a single sample sequenced in a study of T cell responses to AZD1222 COVID-19 vaccine. The table came from immunoSEQ multiplex PCR; TCRdb's copy has only in-frame clones and leaves some out. The sample has over 95,000 clones, just over 90% seen once. The sample here was peripheral blood, taken on day 0 of AZD1222 vaccination. The receptor source for this set is an adult in good health.

J is TRBJ1-2 and V is TRBV14; D possibly corresponds to TRBD1 (6 bases). The CDR3 loop spans 14 amino acids. The germline gives CDR1 SGHDN, CDR2 FVKESK. V was cut by 2 bases and J by 4 bases, with 11 bases left in between. This chain's CDR3 is CASSQSGAAYGYTF. The CDR3 bases are TGTGCCAGCAGCCAATCAGGGGCAGCCTATGGCTACACCTTC. The full variable domain, its missing parts supplied by reference TRBV14 and TRBJ1-2, is EAGVTQFPSHSVIEKGQTVTLRCDPISGHDNLYWYRRVMGKEIKFLLHFVKESKQDESGMPNNRFLAERTGGTYSTLKVQPAELEDSGVYFCASSQSGAAYGYTFGSGTRLTVV.

This chain joins TRBV15 and TRBJ2-7; D is unclear. Per germline, CDR1 LNHNV and CDR2 YYDKDF (reference sequence). The CDR3 runs 13 residues. V lost 5 bases, J lost 6 bases, and 14 bases lay in between. The CDR3 loop is CATSQGPVGEQYF. The DNA of the CDR3 is TGTGCCACCAGCCAAGGCCCGGTTGGCGAGCAGTACTTC.

This chain connects TRBV11-2 to TRBJ2-3; 11 bases are shared with TRBD2. This CDR3 region has 17 residues. V was clipped by 5 bases and J by 3 bases; unmatched bases: 10. Germline V lookup: CDR1 SGHAT, CDR2 FQNNGV. Written as DNA, the CDR3 is TGTGCCAGCAGCCCCACACTTAGCGGGGGGGCAACAGATACGCAGTATTTT. As protein: CASSPTLSGGATDTQYF.

This clone was seen once. The V and J genes are TRBV9 and TRBJ2-3; D is uncertain. CDR1 and CDR2 (germline): SGDLS, YYNGEE. The CDR3 is 14 residues long. V was cut by 6 bases and J by 4 bases, with 15 bases left in between. The CDR3 spells CASTLEPAADTQYF. The CDR3 DNA follows: TGTGCCAGCACCTTAGAGCCGGCCGCAGATACGCAGTATTTT.

The V call is TRBV7-2, the J call TRBJ2-1; D may be TRBD2 (5 bases). V was trimmed by 2 bases and J by 10 bases, leaving 12 bases between them. There are 13 residues in the CDR3. Per the germline V gene, CDR1 is SGHTA and CDR2 is FQGNSA. CDR3 protein: CASSLRVEGEQFF. The CDR3 nucleotides are TGTGCCAGCAGCTTAAGGGTTGAGGGCGAGCAGTTCTTC.

J is TRBJ2-1 and V is TRBV18, with unresolved D. Trimming took off 2 bases at V and 7 bases at J, with 3 bases between the two ends. Germline CDR1 reads KGHSH; CDR2 reads LQKENI. The CDR3 covers 11 residues. The CDR3 region has the DNA TGTGCCAGCTCACCAGCTAATGAGCAGTTCTTC. It is translated as CASSPANEQFF.

The chain recombines TRBV7-3 with TRBJ2-6; 8 bases align to TRBD1. The germline V gene has CDR1 SGHTA and CDR2 FQGTGA. The trim removed 5 bases at V and 2 bases at J, leaving 5 bases unmatched. The CDR3 covers 16 residues. The CDR3 nucleotides read TGTGCCAGCAGCCTGCGGACAGGGCCTGGGGCCAACGTCCTGACTTTC. Translated, it gives CASSLRTGPGANVLTF. The variable domain in full, with the rest retrieved from reference TRBV7-3 and TRBJ2-6, is GAGVSQTPSNKVTEKGKYVELRCDPISGHTALYWYRQSLGQGPEFLIYFQGTGAADDSGLPNDRFFAVRPEGSVSTLKIQRTERGDSAVYLCASSLRTGPGANVLTFGAGSRLTVL.

The CDR3 spells CASSRTNSGNTIYF. For the CDR3, the DNA is TGTGCCAGCAGTAGGACAAACTCTGGAAACACCATATATTTT. The chain recombines TRBV6-5 with TRBJ1-3, with D tentatively TRBD1 (5 bases). This CDR3 is built from 14 residues. V dropped 5 bases and J dropped 0 bases, with 8 bases sitting between them. Looked up from germline, CDR1 is MNHEY and CDR2 is SVGAGI.

The chain combines TRBV6-2 or TRBV6-3 with TRBJ1-6; no reliable D call. Trimming removed 5 bases from V and 7 bases from J, with 9 bases in between. Germline values: CDR1 MNHEY, CDR2 SVGEGT. The CDR3 sequence is 13 residues long. The CDR3 DNA reads as TGTGCCAGCAGTCCCCTGGAGAATTCACCCCTCCACTTT. Amino acid sequence: CASSPLENSPLHF.